This T cell receptor beta chain comes out of a study of shared clonotypes between healthy human individuals. Details on this clone: Its antigen is still unknown.

CDR1 SEHNR and CDR2 FQNEAQ come from the germline V gene (reference sequence). This CDR3 comprises 16 residues. V shed 5 bases, J shed 5 bases, and the junction held 7 bases outside the gene matches. Study-level results: Large depth notwithstanding, sorted-subset sequencing proved incomplete by rarefaction.

HIV-negative, healthy adults without recent acute infections or vaccinations were the donors. A split of CD4+ cells into CD45RA+ naive and CD45RA-negative memory subsets was performed. Original handling: Sequence data from immunoSEQ were junction-only and lacked quality scores; consequently, filtering differed. Generated by immunoSEQ multiplex PCR, the TCRdb table keeps only in-frame clones and is missing some. From that table come the V and J calls and clone size; the DNA was used to work out D and trimming. The sample shows under 600,000 clones, 97% of them seen only once. The specimen was naive CD4+ T cells sorted from blood. Regarding subset: CD45RA+ positively selected. The chain uses TRBV7-9 and TRBJ2-5, with 14 bases lining up with TRBD2. This clonotype was sampled from a woman younger than 45 in good health. CDR3 nucleotide sequence: TGTGCCAGCAGCACCCGACTAGCGGGAGGGCAGGAGACCCAGTACTTC. Translated, it gives CASSTRLAGGQETQYF.